These T cell receptor beta chains were read from a single sample in a study of T cell responses to AZD1222 COVID-19 vaccine. Here immunoSEQ multiplex PCR was the method, and the copy in TCRdb shows in-frame clones only, minus some. This sample has roughly 190,000 clones, with more than 80% found just once. This specimen was peripheral blood, taken 28 days after the second dose of the MenACWY control vaccine. Receptors originate from an adult who received the MenACWY meningococcal vaccine as a control. CDR3s include the opening cysteine and the closing phenylalanine or tryptophan. Fields, in order: J gene, clone size, D gene, V gene, CDR3 DNA, CDR3 protein. D genes are given only for firm matches. Clone size appears in some rows only: once, few, many, or a class for an expanded clone.

j_gene: TRBJ1-3
abundance: few
d_gene: .
v_gene: TRBV7-2
CDR3nt: TGTGCCAGCAGCTTAGGGCCGAGCTCTGGAAACACCATATATTTT
CDR3aa: CASSLGPSSGNTIYF

j_gene: TRBJ1-2
abundance: .
d_gene: .
v_gene: TRBV7-2
CDR3nt: TGTGCCAGCAGCGCCGAAGCCCACTACAACTATGGCTACACCTTC
CDR3aa: CASSAEAHYNYGYTF

j_gene: TRBJ2-7
abundance: .
d_gene: .
v_gene: TRBV24-1
CDR3nt: TGTGCCACCAGTGACTTACCGGACGGGGAGCAGTACTTC
CDR3aa: CATSDLPDGEQYF

j_gene: TRBJ2-7
abundance: .
d_gene: .
v_gene: TRBV21-1
CDR3nt: TGTGCCAGCAGCACCTACCGGGACAGGGTGGATGAGCAGTACTTC
CDR3aa: CASSTYRDRVDEQYF

j_gene: TRBJ1-2
abundance: .
d_gene: .
v_gene: TRBV7-9
CDR3nt: TGTGCCAGCAGCTTGAACAGGGACGGCTATGGCTACACCTTC
CDR3aa: CASSLNRDGYGYTF

j_gene: TRBJ1-5
abundance: .
d_gene: TRBD1
v_gene: TRBV2
CDR3nt: TGTGCCAGCAGTATCAGGGGGCAGAGCAATCAGCCCCAGCATTTT
CDR3aa: CASSIRGQSNQPQHF

j_gene: TRBJ2-5
abundance: once
d_gene: .
v_gene: TRBV11-3
CDR3nt: TGTGCCAGCAGCTTACACTTTGGGCGACTACAAGAGACCCAGTACTTC
CDR3aa: CASSLHFGRLQETQYF

j_gene: TRBJ1-2
abundance: .
d_gene: TRBD1
v_gene: TRBV7-9
CDR3nt: TGTGCCAGCAGCTTATCGGGCCAGGGGGCCTATGGCTACACCTTC
CDR3aa: CASSLSGQGAYGYTF

j_gene: TRBJ1-2
abundance: .
d_gene: .
v_gene: TRBV19
CDR3nt: TGTGCCAGTAGTATAGCAGAAAACTATGGCTACACCTTC
CDR3aa: CASSIAENYGYTF

j_gene: TRBJ2-5
abundance: .
d_gene: TRBD2
v_gene: TRBV3-1/TRBV3-2
CDR3nt: TGTGCCAGCAGCCAAGAAGTTAGCAAGGCGGGGGTAGGCCAGTACTTC
CDR3aa: CASSQEVSKAGVGQYF

j_gene: TRBJ2-3
abundance: .
d_gene: .
v_gene: TRBV11-3
CDR3nt: TGTGCCAGCCCCATAGAGGAGAGCGCCCCCACAGATACGCAGTATTTT
CDR3aa: CASPIEESAPTDTQYF

j_gene: TRBJ1-2
abundance: .
d_gene: .
v_gene: TRBV6-5
CDR3nt: TGTGCCAGCGCGGTGGCCAAAATGGGAGGCTACACCTTC
CDR3aa: CASAVAKMGGYTF

j_gene: TRBJ2-1
abundance: .
d_gene: .
v_gene: TRBV5-1
CDR3nt: TGCGCCAGCAGCTCCCACTATTTGGACAATGAGCAGTTCTTC
CDR3aa: CASSSHYLDNEQFF

j_gene: TRBJ2-7
abundance: .
d_gene: .
v_gene: TRBV4-3
CDR3nt: TGCGCCAGCAGCCAAGACCGGCAGGGTTACTACGAGCAGTACTTC
CDR3aa: CASSQDRQGYYEQYF

j_gene: TRBJ2-7
abundance: .
d_gene: TRBD1
v_gene: TRBV29-1
CDR3nt: TGCAGCGTTACTAGACAGGGCACCTTTTACGAGCAGTACTTC
CDR3aa: CSVTRQGTFYEQYF

j_gene: TRBJ1-1
abundance: .
d_gene: .
v_gene: TRBV6-5
CDR3nt: TGTGCCAGCTCCGGTTCGAACACTGAAGCTTTCTTT
CDR3aa: CASSGSNTEAFF

j_gene: TRBJ1-1
abundance: .
d_gene: TRBD1
v_gene: TRBV30
CDR3nt: TGTCAGGGGGAGATGAACACTGAAGCTTTCTTT
CDR3aa: CQGEMNTEAFF

j_gene: TRBJ1-2
abundance: .
d_gene: .
v_gene: TRBV7-2
CDR3nt: TGTGCCATCTCCCTAGAGTATAACTATGGCTACACCTTC
CDR3aa: CAISLEYNYGYTF

j_gene: TRBJ1-2
abundance: .
d_gene: .
v_gene: TRBV9
CDR3nt: TGTGCCAGCAGCGTACTGGACAGAGCTAACTATGGCTACACCTTC
CDR3aa: CASSVLDRANYGYTF

j_gene: TRBJ2-3
abundance: once
d_gene: TRBD2
v_gene: TRBV7-2
CDR3nt: TGTGCCAGCAGCGCCATGGGGCGGGGGGGCGCAGATACGCAGTATTTT
CDR3aa: CASSAMGRGGADTQYF

j_gene: TRBJ1-2
abundance: .
d_gene: .
v_gene: TRBV28
CDR3nt: TGTGCCAGCAGCCCTACATTAGCCCGCAGAAACTATGGCTACACCTTC
CDR3aa: CASSPTLARRNYGYTF

j_gene: TRBJ1-1
abundance: .
d_gene: .
v_gene: TRBV27
CDR3nt: TGTGCCAGCAGTAACAGTGGTACTGAAGCTTTCTTT
CDR3aa: CASSNSGTEAFF

j_gene: TRBJ2-7
abundance: few
d_gene: TRBD1
v_gene: TRBV28
CDR3nt: TGTGCCAGCAGAGGGCAGGGGGCTTGGGGGCAGTACTTC
CDR3aa: CASRGQGAWGQYF

j_gene: TRBJ2-3
abundance: .
d_gene: .
v_gene: TRBV7-9
CDR3nt: TGTGCCAGCAGTCTGAAGAGCGGACCGGTCACAGATACGCAGTATTTT
CDR3aa: CASSLKSGPVTDTQYF

j_gene: TRBJ2-7
abundance: .
d_gene: .
v_gene: TRBV10-3
CDR3nt: TGTGCCATCAACCCAGTGGGAGGTACCGAGCAGTACTTC
CDR3aa: CAINPVGGTEQYF

j_gene: TRBJ1-2
abundance: .
d_gene: TRBD1
v_gene: TRBV2
CDR3nt: TGTGCCAGCAGTGGCTCCGGGACAGGCAGCTATGGCTACACCTTC
CDR3aa: CASSGSGTGSYGYTF

j_gene: TRBJ2-7
abundance: .
d_gene: .
v_gene: TRBV11-2
CDR3nt: TGTGCCAGCAGCTTGGGGAGAAACCCCCAGGAGCAGTACTTC
CDR3aa: CASSLGRNPQEQYF

j_gene: TRBJ2-1
abundance: .
d_gene: .
v_gene: TRBV7-8
CDR3nt: TGTGCCAGCAGCTTAGCCCGACAGGACTCCTACAATGAGCAGTTCTTC
CDR3aa: CASSLARQDSYNEQFF

j_gene: TRBJ2-1
abundance: .
d_gene: .
v_gene: TRBV27
CDR3nt: TGTGCCAGCAGTTTACCCCCTGAGCAGTTCTTC
CDR3aa: CASSLPPEQFF

j_gene: TRBJ1-3
abundance: .
d_gene: .
v_gene: TRBV28
CDR3nt: TGTGCCAGCGGAATCTGGACAGCCGGTTCTCCTGGAAACACCATATATTTT
CDR3aa: CASGIWTAGSPGNTIYF

j_gene: TRBJ1-3
abundance: .
d_gene: .
v_gene: TRBV7-9
CDR3nt: TGTGCCAGCAGCTTAGTTGGGGCTGGAAACACCATATATTTT
CDR3aa: CASSLVGAGNTIYF

j_gene: TRBJ1-6
abundance: .
d_gene: .
v_gene: TRBV18
CDR3nt: TGTGCCAGCTCAACCAGGACAGATAATTCACCCCTCCACTTT
CDR3aa: CASSTRTDNSPLHF

j_gene: TRBJ1-5
abundance: .
d_gene: .
v_gene: TRBV3-1/TRBV3-2
CDR3nt: TGTGCCAGCAGTTTCCAAAATCAGCCCCAGCATTTT
CDR3aa: CASSFQNQPQHF

j_gene: TRBJ2-2
abundance: .
d_gene: TRBD2
v_gene: TRBV5-1
CDR3nt: TGCGCCAGCAGCGGCCAAGGGACTAGCGGGATCGCCGGGGAGCTGTTTTTT
CDR3aa: CASSGQGTSGIAGELFF

j_gene: TRBJ1-5
abundance: .
d_gene: .
v_gene: TRBV9
CDR3nt: TGTGCCAGCAGCGTAGGGGGGGCTAGCAATCAGCCCCAGCATTTT
CDR3aa: CASSVGGASNQPQHF

j_gene: TRBJ1-3
abundance: .
d_gene: .
v_gene: TRBV6-1
CDR3nt: TGTGCCAGCAGTGAGTCGGGCGCTCCTGGAAACACCATATATTTT
CDR3aa: CASSESGAPGNTIYF

j_gene: TRBJ2-3
abundance: .
d_gene: .
v_gene: TRBV21-1
CDR3nt: TGTGCCAGCAGCACGCCGGGCAGCGGGAGGCTGACTAGCACAGATACGCAGTATTTT
CDR3aa: CASSTPGSGRLTSTDTQYF

j_gene: TRBJ1-1
abundance: .
d_gene: .
v_gene: TRBV9
CDR3nt: TGTGCCAGCAGCGTAGCTGGGGACACTGAAGCTTTCTTT
CDR3aa: CASSVAGDTEAFF

j_gene: TRBJ1-2
abundance: .
d_gene: .
v_gene: TRBV18
CDR3nt: TGTGCCAGCTCACCCGGGACAAACTATGGCTACACCTTC
CDR3aa: CASSPGTNYGYTF

j_gene: TRBJ1-1
abundance: .
d_gene: TRBD1
v_gene: TRBV2
CDR3nt: TGTGCCAGCAGTCAGGACAGGGGAGACACTGAAGCTTTCTTT
CDR3aa: CASSQDRGDTEAFF

j_gene: TRBJ1-1
abundance: .
d_gene: .
v_gene: TRBV29-1
CDR3nt: TGCAGCGCCGGATTGGGACACACTGAAGCTTTCTTT
CDR3aa: CSAGLGHTEAFF

j_gene: TRBJ1-2
abundance: .
d_gene: .
v_gene: TRBV30
CDR3nt: TGTGCCTGGAACAGCTTGGGTGGCTACACCTTC
CDR3aa: CAWNSLGGYTF

j_gene: TRBJ1-2
abundance: once
d_gene: .
v_gene: TRBV4-2
CDR3nt: TGTGCCAGCAGCCAAGGTCCGGGATCGGCTAACTATGGCTACACCTTC
CDR3aa: CASSQGPGSANYGYTF

j_gene: TRBJ2-1
abundance: .
d_gene: .
v_gene: TRBV29-1
CDR3nt: TGCAGCGTGGGGACACAGAATGGGGGGCAGTTCTTC
CDR3aa: CSVGTQNGGQFF

j_gene: TRBJ2-1
abundance: .
d_gene: .
v_gene: TRBV4-1
CDR3nt: TGCGCCAGCAGCGGGACACCGGGCGGGAATGAGCAGTTCTTC
CDR3aa: CASSGTPGGNEQFF

j_gene: TRBJ1-1
abundance: .
d_gene: .
v_gene: TRBV9
CDR3nt: TGTGCCAGCAGCGTAGAGGCAGGAGGCCGGGAAGCTTTCTTT
CDR3aa: CASSVEAGGREAFF

j_gene: TRBJ2-3
abundance: .
d_gene: .
v_gene: TRBV7-9
CDR3nt: TGTGCCAGCAGCTTAGTCGGGTTGGATACGCAGTATTTT
CDR3aa: CASSLVGLDTQYF

j_gene: TRBJ2-7
abundance: .
d_gene: .
v_gene: TRBV18
CDR3nt: TGTGCCAGCTCTCTAACGGTCGGACAGAGCTACGAGCAGTACTTC
CDR3aa: CASSLTVGQSYEQYF

j_gene: TRBJ2-7
abundance: .
d_gene: .
v_gene: TRBV12-3/TRBV12-4
CDR3nt: TGTGCCAGCAGTTTTGGAGGTCTCGGTGAGCAGTACTTC
CDR3aa: CASSFGGLGEQYF

j_gene: TRBJ2-7
abundance: .
d_gene: TRBD2
v_gene: TRBV10-3
CDR3nt: TGTGCCATCAGTGGGGCGGGAGACAGTTCCTACGAGCAGTACTTC
CDR3aa: CAISGAGDSSYEQYF

j_gene: TRBJ2-7
abundance: once
d_gene: TRBD1
v_gene: TRBV6-5
CDR3nt: TGTGCCGGCCGGGGACAGGGGATAGGAACCTACGAGCAGTACTTC
CDR3aa: CAGRGQGIGTYEQYF

j_gene: TRBJ1-3
abundance: .
d_gene: .
v_gene: TRBV6-2/TRBV6-3
CDR3nt: TGTGCCAGCAGTTACGGATTCTCTGGAAACACCATATATTTT
CDR3aa: CASSYGFSGNTIYF

j_gene: TRBJ1-3
abundance: .
d_gene: .
v_gene: TRBV21-1
CDR3nt: TGTGCCAGCAGCAGGGACAGGGGTACTTCCGTGCCTGGAAACACCATATATTTT
CDR3aa: CASSRDRGTSVPGNTIYF

j_gene: TRBJ2-7
abundance: .
d_gene: TRBD2
v_gene: TRBV7-8
CDR3nt: TGTGCCAGCAGCTTAGCGGGAGGGCCCTACGAGCAGTACTTC
CDR3aa: CASSLAGGPYEQYF

j_gene: TRBJ1-2
abundance: .
d_gene: .
v_gene: TRBV5-4
CDR3nt: TGTGCCAGCAGCTTCTGGGGGTATGGCTACACCTTC
CDR3aa: CASSFWGYGYTF